These 19 T cell receptor beta chains share one sample of origin, sequenced in a study of T cell responses to AZD1222 COVID-19 vaccine. Sequencing was performed with immunoSEQ multiplex PCR; in TCRdb, only in-frame clones are kept and a portion is missing. The repertoire consists of 75,000 to 100,000 clones, with approximately 92% occurring once and the leading ten covering approximately 11%. The sequencing here drew on peripheral blood, taken on day 0 of AZD1222 vaccination. The receptors were sampled from an adult in good health.

This chain joins TRBV7-9 and TRBJ2-2; D is perhaps TRBD1 (5 bases). Trimming stripped 5 bases from V and 7 bases from J, with 14 bases between. From germline, CDR1 is SEHNR and CDR2 FQNEAQ (reference sequence). The CDR3 has 14 amino acids. The DNA of the CDR3 is TGTGCCAGCAGCATGACAGTTATGGTCGGGGAGCTGTTTTTT. Translation gives CASSMTVMVGELFF.

The V gene is TRBV7-9, the J gene TRBJ2-7; D is undetermined. Trimming stripped 5 bases from V and 1 base from J, with 15 bases between. CDR1 SEHNR and CDR2 FQNEAQ come from the germline V gene (reference sequence). The CDR3 runs to 15 residues. CDR3 region: CASSPPRTGSYEQYF. The CDR3 DNA follows: TGTGCCAGCAGCCCCCCTCGGACGGGTTCCTACGAGCAGTACTTC.

The J gene is TRBJ2-7, the V gene TRBV28; tentative D call: TRBD1 (6 bases). CDR3 length equals 13 residues. The germline V gene encodes CDR1 MDHEN and CDR2 SYDVKM. Between the trimmed V and J ends, which lost 8 bases and 3 bases, there was a span of 14 bases. The CDR3 protein is CASGSGTYYEQYF. Written as DNA, the CDR3 is TGTGCCAGCGGTTCCGGGACATACTACGAGCAGTACTTC.

The chain joins TRBV7-6 to TRBJ2-7; 13 bases align to TRBD2. Trimming took 5 bases from V and 3 from J; bases not matched to a gene: 4. The germline CDR1 and CDR2 sequences are SGHVS and FNYEAQ. The CDR3 length is 15 residues. CDR3 bases: TGTGCCAGCAGCACGGGACTAGCGGGGAACTACGAGCAGTACTTC. The encoded protein is CASSTGLAGNYEQYF.

The V call is TRBV4-1, the J call TRBJ2-3, with 14 bases aligning to TRBD2. Looked up from germline, CDR1 is MGHRA and CDR2 is YSYEKL. The CDR3 is 20 residues long. The V segment lost 2 bases and the J segment 2 bases; nucleotides outside the gene matches: 12. In DNA, the CDR3 is TGCGCCAGCAGCCAATCGGGACTAGCGGGGGCTCGGGGGGTCACAGATACGCAGTATTTT. The encoded protein is CASSQSGLAGARGVTDTQYF.

V and J are TRBV4-1 and TRBJ1-2; maybe TRBD1 (6 bases). Deletions cut 4 bases from V and 8 bases from J, with 23 bases between. The CDR3 sequence is 16 residues long. CDR1 and CDR2 (germline): MGHRA, YSYEKL. This chain's CDR3 is CASSPGLGQQRSGYTF. Written as DNA, the CDR3 is TGCGCCAGCAGCCCGGGTCTAGGACAGCAAAGGAGCGGCTACACCTTC.

The V gene is TRBV18, the J gene TRBJ2-5, with D unresolved. CDR1 is KGHSH and CDR2 is LQKENI in the germline V gene. V was trimmed by 3 bases and J by 3 bases, leaving 8 bases between them. The CDR3 runs to 13 residues. CDR3 bases: TGTGCCAGCTCACCCCGAGGTAAAGAGACCCAGTACTTC. Translating gives CASSPRGKETQYF.

The V and J genes are TRBV19 and TRBJ1-3; D gene ambiguous. This CDR3 has 16 residues. Trimming pared 4 bases from V and 0 bases from J, leaving 13 bases between. CDR1 and CDR2 (germline): LNHDA, SQIVND (reference sequence). The CDR3, as DNA: TGTGCCAGTAGTAGATGGACGGCAGTCTCTGGAAACACCATATATTTT. As protein: CASSRWTAVSGNTIYF.

The CDR3 here is CASSQDFAGATSEQYF. As DNA, the CDR3 is TGCGCCAGCAGCCAAGATTTTGCAGGGGCGACCTCCGAGCAGTACTTC. The chain joins TRBV4-1 to TRBJ2-7, with D possibly TRBD1 on 6 matching bases. CDR1 and CDR2 from the germline V gene are MGHRA and YSYEKL. The CDR3 has 16 residues. Trimming took off 0 bases at V and 6 bases at J, with 18 bases between the two ends.

The chain is built from TRBV5-1 and TRBJ2-3; D is undetermined. Germline V lookup: CDR1 SGHRS, CDR2 YFSETQ. The CDR3 covers 13 residues. Trimming took 1 base from V and 6 from J, leaving 9 bases between them. DNA for the CDR3: TGCGCCAGCAGCTTGACAGTAAAGGATACGCAGTATTTT. Its translation is CASSLTVKDTQYF. Full variable domain (missing parts from reference TRBV5-1 and TRBJ2-3): KAGVTQTPRYLIKTRGQQVTLSCSPISGHRSVSWYQQTPGQGLQFLFEYFSETQRNKGNFPGRFSGRQFSNSRSEMNVSTLELGDSALYLCASSLTVKDTQYFGPGTRLTVL.

V usage is TRBV10-3 and J usage is TRBJ1-1; TRBD1 matches 7 bases. The CDR3 sequence is 12 residues long. The V gene end was trimmed by 10 bases and the J gene end by 0 bases; junction bases not matched to a gene: 2. Germline V gives CDR1 ENHRY, CDR2 SYGVKD. The CDR3 bases are TGTGCCACGGGACAGTTGAACACTGAAGCTTTCTTT. It yields the protein CATGQLNTEAFF.

CDR3 amino acids: CSVEVTHYRGPEAFF. Here the CDR3 DNA reads TGCAGCGTTGAGGTTACCCACTACAGGGGCCCTGAAGCTTTCTTT. The chain employs TRBV29-1 and TRBJ1-1, with 7 bases that match TRBD1. The germline CDR1 and CDR2 sequences are SQVTM and ANQGSEA. J was trimmed by 6 bases and V by 3 bases; bases with no gene match: 13. The CDR3 is made up of 15 amino acids.

This chain joins TRBV7-2 and TRBJ2-5, with D possibly TRBD1 on 6 matching bases. V was trimmed by 4 bases and J by 5 bases, leaving 17 bases between them. The CDR3 totals 15 residues. Germline-derived CDR1 and CDR2 are SGHTA and FQGNSA. The chain's CDR3 is CASSSRPGVGETQYF. CDR3 bases: TGTGCCAGCAGCTCCCGGCCAGGGGTGGGGGAGACCCAGTACTTC.

The V call is TRBV6-5, the J call TRBJ1-3; no reliable D call. Germline-derived CDR1 and CDR2 are MNHEY and SVGAGI. The CDR3 has 15 residues. Trimming shortened V by 2 bases and J by 0 bases, and 8 bases separated the two germline ends. The CDR3 protein is CASSYSRSSGNTIYF. In nucleotides, the CDR3 is TGTGCCAGCAGTTACAGCAGGAGCTCTGGAAACACCATATATTTT.

The chain has TRBV6-6 and TRBJ1-1, with no clear D. The CDR3 is made up of 13 amino acids. Germline CDR1 reads MNHNY; CDR2 reads SVGAGI (reference sequence). Deletions cut 1 base from V and 8 bases from J, with 11 bases between. DNA for the CDR3: TGTGCCAGCAGTTACTTGTCGGTTTTAGAAGCTTTCTTT. It translates to CASSYLSVLEAFF.

The chain employs TRBV7-2 and TRBJ2-7; no clear D gene. CDR1 is SGHTA and CDR2 is FQGNSA in the germline V gene. CDR3 length: 12 amino acids. Between the trimmed V and J ends, which lost 1 base and 6 bases, there was a span of 7 bases. The CDR3 reads CASSLVFGEQYF. As DNA, the CDR3 is TGTGCCAGCAGCTTAGTTTTTGGCGAGCAGTACTTC.

In this sample, this clone turned up once. The rearrangement links TRBV2 to TRBJ2-5; TRBD2 matches 13 bases. J lost 4 bases, V lost 6 bases, and 11 bases had no gene match. The length of the CDR3 is 17 residues. Looked up from germline, CDR1 is SNHLY and CDR2 is FYNNEI. CDR3 protein: CASRGTSGVDWGETQYF. DNA for the CDR3: TGTGCCAGCAGGGGGACTAGCGGGGTCGACTGGGGAGAGACCCAGTACTTC.

This chain connects TRBV10-1 to TRBJ1-1; D gene uncertain. Per the germline V gene, CDR1 is WNHNN and CDR2 is SYGVQD (reference sequence). The germline V and J ends were trimmed by 6 bases and 0 bases, with 8 bases remaining between them. CDR3 length: 13 amino acids. In DNA form, the CDR3 reads TGCGCCAGCAGACTTAAAATGAACACTGAAGCTTTCTTT. Translating it yields CASRLKMNTEAFF.

This clone was detected once. CDR3 in amino acids: CASRLAGGTGELFF. The CDR3 region has the DNA TGTGCCAGCAGACTAGCGGGGGGAACCGGGGAGCTGTTTTTT. The gene calls are TRBV6-5 and TRBJ2-2; 12 nucleotides align to TRBD2. This CDR3 contains 14 residues. With 6 bases clipped from V and 5 bases from J, the junction kept 1 base outside the gene matches. Per germline, CDR1 MNHEY and CDR2 SVGAGI.